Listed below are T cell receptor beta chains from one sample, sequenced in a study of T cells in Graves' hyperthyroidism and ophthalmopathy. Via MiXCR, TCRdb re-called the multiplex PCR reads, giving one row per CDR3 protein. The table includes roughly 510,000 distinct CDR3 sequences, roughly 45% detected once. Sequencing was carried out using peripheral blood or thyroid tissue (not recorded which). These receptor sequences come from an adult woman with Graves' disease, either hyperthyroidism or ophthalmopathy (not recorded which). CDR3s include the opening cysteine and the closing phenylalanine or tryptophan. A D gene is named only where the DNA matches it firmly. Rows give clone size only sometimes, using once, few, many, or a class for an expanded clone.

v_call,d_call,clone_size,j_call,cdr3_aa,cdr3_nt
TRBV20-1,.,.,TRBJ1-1,CSAPAPRNPEAFF,TGCAGTGCCCCGGCCCCACGGAACCCTGAAGCTTTCTTT
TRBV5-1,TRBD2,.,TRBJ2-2,CASSLSGSNTGELFF,TGCGCCAGCAGCTTGAGCGGGAGTAACACCGGGGAGCTGTTTTTT
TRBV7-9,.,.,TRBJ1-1,CASSENRERTEAFF,TGTGCCAGCAGCGAAAACAGGGAGCGGACTGAAGCTTTCTTT
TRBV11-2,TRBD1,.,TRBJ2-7,CASSSPGQGANEQYF,TGTGCCAGCAGCTCCCCCGGGCAGGGGGCTAACGAGCAGTACTTC
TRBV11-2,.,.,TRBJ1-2,CASSQASEGYTF,TGTGCCAGCAGCCAAGCTTCCGAAGGCTACACCTTC
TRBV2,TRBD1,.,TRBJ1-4,CASRRTGVVGEKLFF,TGTGCCAGCAGACGGACAGGGGTTGTTGGGGAAAAACTGTTTTTT
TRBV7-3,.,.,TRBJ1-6,CASSRFHRDNSPLHF,TGTGCCAGCAGCCGCTTCCACAGGGATAATTCACCCCTCCACTTT
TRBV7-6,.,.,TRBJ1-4,CASSTRGTNEKLFF,TGTGCCAGCAGTACGAGGGGGACTAATGAAAAACTGTTTTTT
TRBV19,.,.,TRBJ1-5,CASSMTSSNQPQHF,TGTGCCAGTAGTATGACATCAAGCAATCAGCCCCAGCATTTT
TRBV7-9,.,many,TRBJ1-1,CASSAGNTEAFF,TGTGCCAGCAGCGCGGGGAACACTGAAGCTTTCTTT
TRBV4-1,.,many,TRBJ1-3,CASSHEPDRGNTIYF,TGCGCCAGCAGCCATGAGCCGGACAGAGGAAACACCATATATTTT
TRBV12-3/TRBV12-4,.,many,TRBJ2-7,CASSLWSTYEQYF,TGTGCCAGCAGTTTATGGTCCACCTACGAGCAGTACTTC
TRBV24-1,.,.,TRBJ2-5,CATRTAQETQYF,TGTGCCACCCGGACAGCCCAAGAGACCCAGTACTTC
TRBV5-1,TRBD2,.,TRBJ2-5,CASSLDPAGETQYF,TGCGCCAGCAGCTTGGATCCAGCGGGGGAGACCCAGTACTTC
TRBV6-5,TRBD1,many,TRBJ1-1,CASSPTGVNDKAFF,TGTGCCAGCAGCCCGACAGGGGTGAATGATAAAGCTTTCTTT
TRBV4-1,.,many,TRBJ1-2,CASSQAGSRGYGYTF,TGCGCCAGCAGCCAAGCGGGATCACGAGGCTATGGCTACACCTTC
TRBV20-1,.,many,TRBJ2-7,CSARDGPSYEQYF,TGCAGTGCTAGGGACGGGCCATCCTACGAGCAGTACTTC
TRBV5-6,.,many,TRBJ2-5,CASSFVTSQGTQYF,TGTGCCAGCAGCTTCGTGACCTCGCAGGGGACCCAGTACTTC
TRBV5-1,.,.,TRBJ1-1,CASSLSRASTEAFF,TGCGCCAGCAGCTTGAGCAGGGCGAGCACTGAAGCTTTCTTT
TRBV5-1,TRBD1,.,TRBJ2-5,CASSSTGWGSQETQYF,TGCGCCAGCAGCTCGACAGGGTGGGGGTCACAAGAGACCCAGTACTTC
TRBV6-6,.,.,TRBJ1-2,CASSYGAAGNTF,TGTGCCAGCAGTTACGGGGCAGCTGGAAACACCTTC
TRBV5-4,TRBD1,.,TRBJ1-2,CASSTGTDANYGYTF,TGTGCCAGCAGCACGGGGACAGATGCTAACTATGGCTACACCTTC
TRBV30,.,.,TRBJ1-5,CAWSTAGNQPQHF,TGTGCCTGGAGTACTGCAGGCAATCAGCCCCAGCATTTT
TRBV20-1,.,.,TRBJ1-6,CSARDPSSSYNSPLHF,TGCAGTGCTAGAGACCCGTCTAGCTCCTATAATTCACCCCTCCACTTT
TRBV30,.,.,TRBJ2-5,CAFRNGIAVEETQYF,TGTGCCTTCCGGAACGGCATAGCGGTTGAAGAGACCCAGTACTTC
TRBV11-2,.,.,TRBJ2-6,CASSPSPAGANVLTF,TGTGCCAGCAGCCCCTCTCCAGCTGGGGCCAACGTCCTGACTTTC
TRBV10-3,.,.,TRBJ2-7,CATLREGRSYEQYF,TGTGCCACCTTAAGAGAGGGAAGGTCCTACGAGCAGTACTTC
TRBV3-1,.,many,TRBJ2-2,CATRPHGTGELFF,TGTGCCACCAGACCCCACGGCACCGGGGAGCTGTTTTTT
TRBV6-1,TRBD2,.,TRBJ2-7,CAGRSGGSYHEQYF,TGTGCCGGAAGATCGGGGGGATCATACCACGAGCAGTACTTC
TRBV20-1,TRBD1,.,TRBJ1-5,CSAMGQEYQPQHF,TGCAGTGCTATGGGACAGGAGTATCAGCCCCAGCATTTT
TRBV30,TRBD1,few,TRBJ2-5,CAGGTGQETQYF,TGTGCCGGTGGGACAGGGCAAGAGACCCAGTACTTC
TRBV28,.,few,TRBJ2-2,CASSWGRGAGELFF,TGTGCCAGCAGTTGGGGCAGGGGTGCCGGGGAGCTGTTTTTT
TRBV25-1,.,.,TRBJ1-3,CASTPDPGRNTIYF,TGTGCCAGTACCCCCGACCCTGGGCGAAACACCATATATTTT
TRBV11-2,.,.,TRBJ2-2,CASSRGGRELFF,TGTGCCAGCAGCCGAGGGGGTAGGGAGCTGTTTTTT
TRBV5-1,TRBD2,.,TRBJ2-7,CASKGLAGGEQYF,TGCGCCAGCAAGGGACTAGCGGGAGGCGAGCAGTACTTC
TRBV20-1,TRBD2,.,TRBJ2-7,CSARQGLAGGYEQYF,TGCAGTGCTAGACAGGGACTAGCGGGAGGGTACGAGCAGTACTTC
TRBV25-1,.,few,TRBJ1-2,CASSEQGQGLSGYTF,TGTGCCAGCAGTGAACAAGGGCAGGGCCTCTCTGGCTACACCTTC
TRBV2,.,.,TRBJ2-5,CASGSGTMMGTQYF,TGTGCCAGCGGTTCCGGGACCATGATGGGGACCCAGTACTTC
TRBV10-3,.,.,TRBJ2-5,CAISGSGQTQYF,TGTGCCATCAGTGGTAGCGGACAGACCCAGTACTTC
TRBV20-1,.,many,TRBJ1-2,CSVSGPRGDGYTF,TGCAGTGTATCGGGGCCGAGGGGGGATGGCTACACCTTC
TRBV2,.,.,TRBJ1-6,CASSEAEGMGNSPLHF,TGTGCCAGCAGTGAAGCGGAGGGGATGGGTAATTCACCCCTCCACTTT
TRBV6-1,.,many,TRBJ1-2,CASSYYRGSGYTF,TGTGCCAGCAGTTACTACAGAGGGAGCGGCTACACCTTC
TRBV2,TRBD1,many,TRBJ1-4,CASDVQGINEKLFF,TGTGCCAGCGACGTACAGGGGATTAATGAAAAACTGTTTTTT
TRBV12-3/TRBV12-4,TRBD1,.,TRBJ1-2,CASSRTGMGYGYTF,TGTGCCAGCAGTAGGACAGGGATGGGATATGGCTACACCTTC
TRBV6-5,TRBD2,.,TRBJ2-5,CASSYGGRTETQYF,TGTGCCAGCAGTTACGGCGGGAGAACGGAGACCCAGTACTTC
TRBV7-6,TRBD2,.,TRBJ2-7,CASSSRLARTYEQYF,TGTGCCAGCAGCTCAAGACTAGCGCGCACCTACGAGCAGTACTTC
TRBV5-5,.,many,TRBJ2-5,CASSLGVWQETQYF,TGTGCCAGCAGCTTGGGGGTGTGGCAAGAGACCCAGTACTTC
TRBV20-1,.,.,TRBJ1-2,CSARDRQDNYGYTF,TGCAGTGCTAGAGACCGACAGGATAACTATGGCTACACCTTC
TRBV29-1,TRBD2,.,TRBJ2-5,CSVARTSGRSETQYF,TGCAGCGTTGCGCGGACTAGCGGGAGATCAGAGACCCAGTACTTC
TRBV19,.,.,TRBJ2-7,CASRDTASSYEQYF,TGTGCCAGTAGAGACACGGCGAGCTCCTACGAGCAGTACTTC
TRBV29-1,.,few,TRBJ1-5,CSVEGGRDQPQHF,TGCAGCGTTGAAGGCGGACGAGACCAGCCCCAGCATTTT